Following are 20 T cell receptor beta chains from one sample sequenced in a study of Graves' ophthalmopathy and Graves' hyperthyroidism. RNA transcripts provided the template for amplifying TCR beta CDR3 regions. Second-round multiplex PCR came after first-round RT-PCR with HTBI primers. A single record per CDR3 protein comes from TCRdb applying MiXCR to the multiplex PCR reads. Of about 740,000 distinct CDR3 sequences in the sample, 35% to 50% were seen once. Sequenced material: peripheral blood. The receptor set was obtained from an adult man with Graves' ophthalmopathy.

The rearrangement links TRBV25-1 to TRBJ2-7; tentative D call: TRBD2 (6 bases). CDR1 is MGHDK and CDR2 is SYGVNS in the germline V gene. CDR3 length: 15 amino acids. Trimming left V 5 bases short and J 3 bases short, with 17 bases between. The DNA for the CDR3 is TGTGCCAGCAGTTACTCAGTGGCGGGGATCTACGAGCAGTACTTC. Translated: CASSYSVAGIYEQYF.

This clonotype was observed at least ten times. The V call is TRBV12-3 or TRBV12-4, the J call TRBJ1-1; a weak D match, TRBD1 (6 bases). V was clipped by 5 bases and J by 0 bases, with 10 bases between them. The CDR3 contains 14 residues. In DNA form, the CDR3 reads TGTGCCAGCAGTGGACAGCCGATGAACACTGAAGCTTTCTTT. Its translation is CASSGQPMNTEAFF.

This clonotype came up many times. The CDR3 spells CATSREQGNSYEQYF. The CDR3 DNA sequence: TGTGCCACCAGCAGAGAACAGGGGAACTCCTACGAGCAGTACTTC. The V call is TRBV15, the J call TRBJ2-7; TRBD1 aligns across 7 bases. J was trimmed by 0 bases and V by 0 bases; bases with no gene match: 2. The V gene's germline CDR1 is LNHNV and CDR2 YYDKDF (reference sequence). The CDR3 sequence is 15 residues long.

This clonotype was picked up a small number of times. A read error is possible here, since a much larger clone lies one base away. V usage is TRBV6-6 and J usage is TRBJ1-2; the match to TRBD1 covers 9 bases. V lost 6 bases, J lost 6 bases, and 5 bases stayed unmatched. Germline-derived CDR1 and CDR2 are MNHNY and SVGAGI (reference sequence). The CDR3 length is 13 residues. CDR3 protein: CASSKTGGDGYTF. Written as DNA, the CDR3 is TGTGCCAGCAGCAAAACAGGGGGCGATGGCTACACCTTC.

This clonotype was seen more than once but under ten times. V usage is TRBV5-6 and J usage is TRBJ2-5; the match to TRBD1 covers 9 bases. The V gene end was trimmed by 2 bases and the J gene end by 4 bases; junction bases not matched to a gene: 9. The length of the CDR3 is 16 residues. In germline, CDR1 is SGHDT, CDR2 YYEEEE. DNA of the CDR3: TGTGCCAGCAGCTTAATCGACAGGGGGTTCGGAGAGACCCAGTACTTC. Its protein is CASSLIDRGFGETQYF.

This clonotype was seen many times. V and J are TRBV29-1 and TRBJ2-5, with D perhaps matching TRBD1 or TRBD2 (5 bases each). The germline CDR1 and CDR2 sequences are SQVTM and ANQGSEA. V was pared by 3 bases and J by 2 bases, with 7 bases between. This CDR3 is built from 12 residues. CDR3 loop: CSVDEGQETQYF. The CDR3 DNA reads TGCAGCGTTGATGAGGGGCAAGAGACCCAGTACTTC.

DNA of the CDR3: TGCAGTGCTACGATCATTCCCGGGGCTAAGAACACTGAAGCTTTCTTT. Protein product: CSATIIPGAKNTEAFF. The V and J genes are TRBV20-1 and TRBJ1-1; perhaps TRBD1 as D (5 bases). Germline-derived CDR1 and CDR2 are DFQATT and SNEGSKA (reference sequence). The CDR3 consists of 16 residues. V was trimmed by 4 bases and J by 1 base, leaving 19 bases between them.

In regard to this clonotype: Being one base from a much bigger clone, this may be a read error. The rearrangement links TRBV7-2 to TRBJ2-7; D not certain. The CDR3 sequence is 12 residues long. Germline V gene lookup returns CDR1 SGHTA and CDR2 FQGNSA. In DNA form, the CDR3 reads TGTGTCAGCAGCTTACCCCCCTACGAGCAGTACTTC. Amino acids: CVSSLPPYEQYF.

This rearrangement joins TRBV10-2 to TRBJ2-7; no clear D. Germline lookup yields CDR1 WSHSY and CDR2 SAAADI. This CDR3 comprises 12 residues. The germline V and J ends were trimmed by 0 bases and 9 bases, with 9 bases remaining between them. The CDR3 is CASSESGRGQYF. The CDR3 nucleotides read TGCGCCAGCAGTGAGTCAGGGCGCGGGCAGTACTTC.

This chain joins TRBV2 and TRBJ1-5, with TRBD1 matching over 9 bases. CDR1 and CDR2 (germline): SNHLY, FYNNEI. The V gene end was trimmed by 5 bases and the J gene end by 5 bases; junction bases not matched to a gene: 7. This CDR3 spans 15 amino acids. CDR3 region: CASSLLGQGDQPQHF. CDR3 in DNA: TGTGCCAGCAGTTTATTGGGACAGGGAGATCAGCCCCAGCATTTT. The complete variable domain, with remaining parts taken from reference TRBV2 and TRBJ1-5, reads EPEVTQTPSHQVTQMGQEVILRCVPISNHLYFYWYRQILGQKVEFLVSFYNNEISEKSEIFDDQFSVERPDGSNFTLKIRSTKLEDSAMYFCASSLLGQGDQPQHFGDGTRLSIL.

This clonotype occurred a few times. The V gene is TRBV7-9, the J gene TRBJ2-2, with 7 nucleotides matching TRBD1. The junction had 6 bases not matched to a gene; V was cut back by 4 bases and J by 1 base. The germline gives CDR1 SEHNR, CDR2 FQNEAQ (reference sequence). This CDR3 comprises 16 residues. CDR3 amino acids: CASSSGTAENTGELFF. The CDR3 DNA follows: TGTGCCAGCAGCTCCGGGACAGCAGAGAACACCGGGGAGCTGTTTTTT.

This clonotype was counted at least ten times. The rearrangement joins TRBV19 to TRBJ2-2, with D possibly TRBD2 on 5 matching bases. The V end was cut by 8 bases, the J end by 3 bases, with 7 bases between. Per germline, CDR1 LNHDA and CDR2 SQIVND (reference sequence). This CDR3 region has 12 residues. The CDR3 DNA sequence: TGTGCCAGTCGGGAACACACCGGGGAGCTGTTTTTT. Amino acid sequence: CASREHTGELFF.

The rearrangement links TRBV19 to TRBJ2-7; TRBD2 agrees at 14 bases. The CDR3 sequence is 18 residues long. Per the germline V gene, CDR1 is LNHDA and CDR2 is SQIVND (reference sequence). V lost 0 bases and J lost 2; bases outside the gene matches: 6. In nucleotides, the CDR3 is TGTGCCAGTAGTATAGAAGGGACTAGCGGGAGTGGGGCCTACGAGCAGTACTTC. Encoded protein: CASSIEGTSGSGAYEQYF.

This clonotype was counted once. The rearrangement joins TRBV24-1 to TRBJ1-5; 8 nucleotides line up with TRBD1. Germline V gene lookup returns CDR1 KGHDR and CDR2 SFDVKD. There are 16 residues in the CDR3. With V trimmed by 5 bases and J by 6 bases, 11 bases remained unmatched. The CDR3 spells CATSATWTGIGQPQHF. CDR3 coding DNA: TGTGCCACCAGTGCCACCTGGACAGGGATTGGTCAGCCCCAGCATTTT.

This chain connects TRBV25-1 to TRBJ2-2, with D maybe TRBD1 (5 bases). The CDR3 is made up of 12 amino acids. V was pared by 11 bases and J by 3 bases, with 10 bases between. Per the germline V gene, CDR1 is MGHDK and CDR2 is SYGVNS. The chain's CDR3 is CAFQGDTGELFF. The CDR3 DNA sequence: TGTGCCTTCCAGGGTGACACCGGGGAGCTGTTTTTT. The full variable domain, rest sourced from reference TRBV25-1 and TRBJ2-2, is EADIYQTPRYLVIGTGKKITLECSQTMGHDKMYWYQQDPGMELHLIHYSYGVNSTEKGDLSSESTVSRIRTEHFPLTLESARPSHTSQYLCAFQGDTGELFFGEGSRLTVL.

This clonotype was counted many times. CDR3 protein: CSAPLNYQETQYF. In nucleotides, the CDR3 is TGCAGTGCGCCATTGAACTATCAAGAGACCCAGTACTTC. The gene calls are TRBV20-1 and TRBJ2-5; D gene uncertain. The germline V and J ends were trimmed by 6 bases and 2 bases, with 13 bases remaining between them. This CDR3 is 13 amino acids long. Germline assignment: CDR1 DFQATT and CDR2 SNEGSKA (reference sequence).

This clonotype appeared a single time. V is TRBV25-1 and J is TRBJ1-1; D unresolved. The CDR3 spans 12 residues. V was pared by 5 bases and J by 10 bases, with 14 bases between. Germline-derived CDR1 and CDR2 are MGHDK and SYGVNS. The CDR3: CASSRQNGVAFF. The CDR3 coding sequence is TGTGCCAGCAGTAGACAAAACGGGGTAGCTTTCTTT.

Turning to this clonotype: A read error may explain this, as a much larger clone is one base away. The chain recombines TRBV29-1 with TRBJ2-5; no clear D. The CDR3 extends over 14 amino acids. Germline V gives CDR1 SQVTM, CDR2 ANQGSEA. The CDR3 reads CSARNPRRQETQCF. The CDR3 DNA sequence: TGCAGTGCTAGAAACCCCAGGCGACAAGAGACCCAGTGCTTC.

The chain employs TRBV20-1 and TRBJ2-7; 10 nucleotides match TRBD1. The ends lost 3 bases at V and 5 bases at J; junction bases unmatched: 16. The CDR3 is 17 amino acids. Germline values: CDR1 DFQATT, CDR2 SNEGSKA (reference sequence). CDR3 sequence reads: CSASWDRGSVLINEQYF. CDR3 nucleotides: TGCAGTGCTAGTTGGGACAGGGGTTCTGTACTAATCAACGAGCAGTACTTC.

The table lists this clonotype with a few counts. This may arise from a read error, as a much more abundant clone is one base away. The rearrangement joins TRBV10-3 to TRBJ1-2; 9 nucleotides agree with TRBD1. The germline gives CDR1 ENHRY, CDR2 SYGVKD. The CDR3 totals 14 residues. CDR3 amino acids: CAISETTGGNGHTF. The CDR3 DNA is TGTGCCATCAGTGAAACTACAGGGGGCAATGGCCACACCTTC.